Following are 13 T cell receptor beta chains from one sample sequenced in a study of blood T cell repertoires in COVID-19. Method: immunoSEQ multiplex PCR; TCRdb's copy keeps in-frame clones and lacks some. The sample includes about 210,000 clones, around nine tenths of them seen just once. Material: peripheral blood. The origin of the receptors is a man younger than 30 with active or convalescent COVID-19.

This sequence joins TRBV7-2 and TRBJ1-1; 8 positions agree with TRBD1. With 6 bases clipped from V and 1 base from J, the junction kept 10 bases outside the gene matches. Per the germline V gene, CDR1 is SGHTA and CDR2 is FQGNSA. The CDR3 runs 16 residues. The CDR3 region has the DNA TGTGCCAGCAGTCGAAACGGTGGGACAGGGAACACTGAAGCTTTCTTT. The encoded protein is CASSRNGGTGNTEAFF.

The chain is built from TRBV4-2 and TRBJ2-7; 10 bases line up with TRBD2. Germline V lookup: CDR1 LGHNA, CDR2 YNFKEQ. With V trimmed by 6 bases and J by 3 bases, 14 bases remained unmatched. CDR3 length: 17 amino acids. As DNA, the CDR3 is TGTGCCAGCAGTCCAAGTGGGGGCGGGACTAGCGACTACGAGCAGTACTTC. Encoded protein: CASSPSGGGTSDYEQYF.

The chain recombines TRBV25-1 with TRBJ2-3; 10 nucleotides line up with TRBD1. V was pared by 3 bases and J by 5 bases, with 5 bases of the junction left unmatched. Germline CDR1 MGHDK, CDR2 SYGVNS. This CDR3 spans 15 amino acids. The CDR3 DNA follows: TGTGCCAGCAGTGAGGACAGGGGGTATCTAGATACGCAGTATTTT. It specifies CASSEDRGYLDTQYF. The variable domain in full, with the rest retrieved from reference TRBV25-1 and TRBJ2-3, is EADIYQTPRYLVIGTGKKITLECSQTMGHDKMYWYQQDPGMELHLIHYSYGVNSTEKGDLSSESTVSRIRTEHFPLTLESARPSHTSQYLCASSEDRGYLDTQYFGPGTRLTVL.

The chain carries TRBV18 and TRBJ2-2, with a tentative D call TRBD1 (5 bases). CDR3 length equals 15 residues. V was pared by 3 bases and J by 3 bases, with 11 bases between. The germline CDR1 and CDR2 sequences are KGHSH and LQKENI. The CDR3 DNA sequence: TGTGCCAGCTCACCTAGGGGCGCAGACACCGGGGAGCTGTTTTTT. Its translation: CASSPRGADTGELFF.

The chain recombines TRBV28 with TRBJ2-3; 9 nucleotides agree with TRBD1. There are 15 residues in the CDR3. The V segment lost 2 bases and the J segment 2 bases; nucleotides outside the gene matches: 2. Germline V gene data show CDR1 as MDHEN and CDR2 as SYDVKM. CDR3 sequence reads: CASSLDRGYTDTQYF. CDR3 coding DNA: TGTGCCAGCAGTTTAGACAGGGGGTACACAGATACGCAGTATTTT.

The genes are TRBV7-8 and TRBJ2-3, with 11 bases fitting TRBD2. The CDR3 is 15 residues long. Looked up from germline, CDR1 is SGHVS and CDR2 is FQNEAQ. V dropped 5 bases and J dropped 4; count of bases not matched to a gene: 5. DNA for the CDR3: TGTGCCAGCAGCCCCCGACTAGCGGGATCAGATACGCAGTATTTT. Its protein is CASSPRLAGSDTQYF. Supplemented by reference TRBV7-8 and TRBJ2-3, the full variable domain reads GAGVSQSPRYKVAKRGQDVALRCDPISGHVSLFWYQQALGQGPEFLTYFQNEAQLDKSGLPSDRFFAERPEGSVSTLKIQRTQQEDSAVYLCASSPRLAGSDTQYFGPGTRLTVL.

The V and J genes are TRBV11-2 and TRBJ1-2, with 8 bases that match TRBD1. Germline CDR1 and CDR2: SGHAT and FQNNGV. V trimming: 3 bases; J trimming: 3 bases; junction bases outside the gene matches: 6. The CDR3 is made up of 15 amino acids. The CDR3 sequence: CASSLGTTGDYGYTF. The CDR3 bases are TGTGCCAGCAGCTTGGGAACGACAGGGGACTATGGCTACACCTTC.

This clone was picked up a small number of times. The genes are TRBV19 and TRBJ2-7; D gene ambiguous. V was trimmed by 1 base and J by 1 base, leaving 8 bases between them. Germline CDR1 reads LNHDA; CDR2 reads SQIVND (reference sequence). There are 14 residues in the CDR3. The CDR3 protein is CASSIVHSSYEQYF. In nucleotides, the CDR3 is TGTGCCAGTAGTATAGTACACAGTTCCTACGAGCAGTACTTC.

The gene calls are TRBV5-1 and TRBJ2-1; 8 bases line up with TRBD2. This CDR3 has 13 residues. The V segment lost 2 bases and the J segment 9 bases; nucleotides outside the gene matches: 4. The germline V gene encodes CDR1 SGHRS and CDR2 YFSETQ. The CDR3 coding sequence is TGCGCCAGCAGCTTACGGACTAGCCCTGAGCAGTTCTTC. Protein sequence: CASSLRTSPEQFF.

The rearrangement links TRBV15 to TRBJ2-7; D is perhaps TRBD1 (5 bases). CDR1 and CDR2 from the germline V gene are LNHNV and YYDKDF (reference sequence). Trimming cost V 3 bases and J 1 base, with 10 bases left between them. The CDR3 runs to 14 residues. CDR3 protein: CATSSGAASYEQYF. The DNA of the CDR3 is TGTGCCACCAGCAGTGGGGCGGCGTCCTACGAGCAGTACTTC.

The V and J genes are TRBV30 and TRBJ2-2; 13 bases are a match to TRBD2. The J segment lost 6 bases and the V segment lost 3 bases, leaving 7 bases of the junction unmatched. CDR1 is GTSNPN, CDR2 SVGIG, per germline (reference sequence). The CDR3 has 16 amino acids. Here the CDR3 DNA reads TGTGCCTGGAGGGGACTAGCGGGGTTGGGCGCCGGGGAGCTGTTTTTT. This translates into CAWRGLAGLGAGELFF.

The chain is built from TRBV6-5 and TRBJ2-3; TRBD2 might be the D (6 bases). Trimming took off 4 bases at V and 6 bases at J, with 20 bases between the two ends. CDR1 and CDR2 from the germline V gene are MNHEY and SVGAGI. The CDR3 covers 16 residues. The CDR3 sequence: CASSSLPGRSWDTQYF. The CDR3 coding sequence is TGTGCCAGCAGTTCCCTTCCGGGGAGGTCTTGGGATACGCAGTATTTT.

CDR3 coding DNA: TGTGCCAGCAGAAGGACAAACTCGAACACCGGGGAGCTGTTTTTT. This gives the protein CASRRTNSNTGELFF. This rearrangement joins TRBV3-1 (or the pseudogene TRBV3-2) to TRBJ2-2, with D possibly matching TRBD1 (5 bases). The length of the CDR3 is 15 residues. Deletions cut 6 bases from V and 0 bases from J, with 11 bases between. CDR1 and CDR2 (germline): LGHDT, YNNKEL (reference sequence).